These T cell receptor beta chains were read from a single sample in a study of blood T cells in healthy people across ages. TCRdb reanalysed the 5' RACE reads using MiXCR and keeps one entry per CDR3 protein. The table lists under 2,000,000 distinct CDR3 sequences, less than 50% of them singletons. Sequenced input: blood. Every receptor here comes from a woman between 35 and 50 years old in good health. The CDR3 runs from the conserved cysteine through the conserved F or W. The D gene is left open where the match is weak. The size entry is marked missing in some rows and otherwise reads once, few, many or a size class.

TRBJ2-1 TRBV12-3/TRBV12-4 TRBD1 - CASLRQGAHEQFF TGTGCCAGCTTAAGGCAGGGGGCCCATGAGCAGTTCTTC
TRBJ2-6 TRBV24-1 - - CATSDTNDIRSGANVLTF TGTGCCACCAGTGATACTAACGACATCCGCTCTGGGGCCAACGTCCTGACTTTC
TRBJ2-3 TRBV27 TRBD2 many CASSSSGGDTQYF TGTGCCAGCAGTTCGTCGGGGGGAGATACGCAGTATTTT
TRBJ2-1 TRBV7-2 - - CASSLVIGDEQFF TGTGCCAGCAGCTTAGTCATAGGAGATGAGCAGTTCTTC
TRBJ2-1 TRBV28 - - CASRDLFLNEQFF TGTGCCAGCAGGGACTTATTCCTGAATGAGCAGTTCTTC
TRBJ2-6 TRBV2 TRBD1 - CASTGTGTLSGANVLTF TGTGCCAGCACCGGGACAGGGACACTCTCTGGGGCCAACGTCCTGACTTTC
TRBJ2-6 TRBV9 TRBD1 - CASSAGQGSSGANVLTF TGTGCCAGCAGTGCAGGACAGGGGAGCTCTGGGGCCAACGTCCTGACTTTC
TRBJ2-7 TRBV7-2 TRBD2 - CASSLWTSGGTRNEQYF TGTGCCAGCAGCTTATGGACTAGCGGGGGGACAAGGAACGAGCAGTACTTC
TRBJ2-1 TRBV4-1 - few CASSQGRVLKGNEQFF TGCGCCAGCAGCCAAGGGCGCGTTCTAAAGGGCAATGAGCAGTTCTTC
TRBJ2-3 TRBV12-3/TRBV12-4 - - CASSRTRGATDTQYF TGTGCCAGCAGTCGAACACGGGGGGCCACAGATACGCAGTATTTT
TRBJ1-2 TRBV20-1 - few CSARERASYGYTF TGCAGTGCTAGAGAGCGGGCTAGCTATGGCTACACCTTC
TRBJ2-3 TRBV4-3 - - CASSPTQPDTQYF TGCGCCAGCAGCCCCACACAGCCAGATACGCAGTATTTT
TRBJ1-3 TRBV4-2 - - CASSQDRGNTIYF TGTGCCAGCAGCCAAGACCGGGGAAACACCATATATTTT
TRBJ2-1 TRBV7-2 TRBD2 few CASSVSGGAHNEQFF TGTGCCAGCAGCGTTAGCGGGGGGGCCCATAATGAGCAGTTCTTC
TRBJ1-2 TRBV6-2/TRBV6-3 - - CAATEDTLYGYTF TGTGCCGCGACCGAGGACACTCTGTATGGCTACACCTTC
TRBJ1-6 TRBV10-3 - - CAISESRAGESPLHF TGTGCCATCAGTGAGTCGAGGGCAGGGGAATCACCCCTCCACTTT
TRBJ1-2 TRBV4-1 - - CASSQDIARVNYGYTF TGCGCCAGCAGCCAAGATATAGCCCGGGTTAACTATGGCTACACCTTC
TRBJ2-1 TRBV11-2 - few CAIKTSHEQFF TGTGCCATCAAGACCAGCCATGAGCAGTTCTTC
TRBJ1-4 TRBV20-1 TRBD1 - CSARSLLQGGYEKLFF TGCAGTGCTAGATCCCTCTTACAGGGGGGGTACGAAAAACTGTTTTTT
TRBJ1-1 TRBV4-1 - - CASKVENTQNTEAFF TGCGCCAGCAAAGTAGAGAATACACAGAACACTGAAGCTTTCTTT
TRBJ1-1 TRBV10-2 TRBD1 - CASRGTQGGNTEAFF TGCGCCAGCAGGGGTACCCAGGGGGGGAACACTGAAGCTTTCTTT
TRBJ2-3 TRBV6-6 - - CASSYKTVSSTDTQYF TGTGCCAGCAGTTACAAGACAGTTTCTAGCACAGATACGCAGTATTTT
TRBJ1-2 TRBV4-3 - - CASSQGDRWYGYTF TGCGCCAGCAGCCAAGGAGACCGTTGGTATGGCTACACCTTC
TRBJ2-1 TRBV7-2 TRBD2 - CASSPRIAGGYEQFF TGTGCCAGCAGCCCGCGAATAGCGGGGGGGTATGAGCAGTTCTTC
TRBJ2-2 TRBV7-3 - few CASSLGVTTGELFF TGTGCCAGCAGCTTAGGGGTTACTACCGGGGAGCTGTTTTTT
TRBJ2-4 TRBV6-2/TRBV6-3 - - CASRTSSGTSQYF TGTGCCAGCAGAACCTCCTCCGGGACAAGTCAGTACTTC
TRBJ2-3 TRBV12-3/TRBV12-4 TRBD1 - CASSPQTGGGTDTQYF TGTGCCAGCAGTCCCCAGACAGGGGGCGGAACAGATACGCAGTATTTT
TRBJ2-1 TRBV3-1 - - CASSQDPKSHEQFF TGTGCCAGCAGCCAAGATCCAAAAAGCCATGAGCAGTTCTTC
TRBJ1-2 TRBV6-2/TRBV6-3 - - CASSPTGLDGYTF TGTGCCAGCAGTCCCACAGGGCTGGATGGCTACACCTTC
TRBJ2-3 TRBV2 - - CASKPRKGALLSGTQYF TGTGCCAGCAAACCCCGCAAAGGGGCCCTTCTTAGCGGTACGCAGTATTTT
TRBJ2-5 TRBV28 - - CATVAGNEQYF TGTGCCACCGTAGCAGGAAATGAGCAGTACTTC
TRBJ2-3 TRBV29-1 - - CSVAGIRGTDTQYF TGCAGCGTTGCGGGTATTCGTGGCACAGATACGCAGTATTTT
TRBJ2-1 TRBV20-1 TRBD2 - CSALDSGGSYNEQFF TGCAGTGCGCTGGATAGCGGGGGCTCCTACAATGAGCAGTTCTTC
TRBJ2-3 TRBV20-1 - - CSAIRSTDTQYF TGCAGTGCTATCAGGAGCACAGATACGCAGTATTTT
TRBJ2-5 TRBV28 - many CASSLETGAKTQYF TGTGCCAGCAGTTTGGAGACAGGCGCGAAGACCCAGTACTTC
TRBJ2-3 TRBV4-1 TRBD2 - CASSQDKGLAYTDTQYF TGCGCCAGCAGCCAAGATAAGGGACTAGCCTACACAGATACGCAGTATTTT
TRBJ2-3 TRBV4-3 TRBD2 - CAGSQEISGEADTQYF TGCGCCGGCAGCCAAGAAATTAGCGGGGAGGCAGATACGCAGTATTTT
TRBJ2-3 TRBV9 TRBD2 - CASSPPRGSGDTQYF TGTGCCAGCAGCCCCCCTCGCGGGAGCGGAGATACGCAGTATTTT
TRBJ2-7 TRBV9 TRBD1 - CASSVGHRGASYEQYF TGTGCCAGCAGCGTAGGTCACAGGGGCGCCTCCTACGAGCAGTACTTC
TRBJ2-3 TRBV10-3 TRBD2 few CAISDTRAGGSTDTQYF TGTGCCATCAGTGACACCCGAGCGGGGGGCAGCACAGATACGCAGTATTTT
TRBJ1-1 TRBV20-1 TRBD1 - CSAETTGGNTEAFF TGCAGTGCTGAAACGACAGGGGGGAACACTGAAGCTTTCTTT
TRBJ1-6 TRBV25-1 - - CASSENFWQGPYNSPLHF TGTGCCAGCAGTGAAAACTTTTGGCAGGGCCCCTATAATTCACCCCTCCACTTT
TRBJ2-7 TRBV5-6 TRBD1 few CASKQGSTYEQYF TGTGCCAGCAAACAGGGGTCCACCTACGAGCAGTACTTC
TRBJ2-3 TRBV27 - - CASSGGLRDTQYF TGTGCCAGCAGTGGGGGTTTGCGAGATACGCAGTATTTT
TRBJ2-5 TRBV20-1 - - CSARGGDLSGRAQYF TGCAGTGCTAGAGGTGGGGACCTCTCCGGAAGGGCCCAGTACTTC
TRBJ2-5 TRBV7-2 - - CASSTGRNQGTQYF TGTGCCAGCAGCACAGGACGGAATCAAGGGACCCAGTACTTC
TRBJ2-1 TRBV7-8 - - CASSLEPTGWDEQFF TGTGCCAGCAGCTTAGAACCAACAGGTTGGGATGAGCAGTTCTTC
TRBJ2-3 TRBV20-1 - once CSARVAASSTDTQYF TGCAGTGCTAGAGTGGCCGCCAGTAGCACAGATACGCAGTATTTT
TRBJ1-5 TRBV20-1 - - CSGKAEVANQPQHF TGCAGTGGCAAGGCTGAGGTTGCCAATCAGCCCCAGCATTTT
TRBJ2-7 TRBV7-9 - many CASSKSSYEQYF TGTGCCAGCAGTAAATCCTCCTACGAGCAGTACTTC
TRBJ2-5 TRBV7-2 TRBD1 - CASSPLGGQGETRYF TGTGCCAGCAGCCCCCTCGGCGGTCAGGGGGAGACCCGGTACTTC
TRBJ2-3 TRBV7-9 TRBD1 - CASSLSTGATDTQYF TGTGCCAGCAGCTTAAGCACAGGGGCCACAGATACGCAGTATTTT
TRBJ2-6 TRBV6-5 TRBD2 few CASRYRLAGTSGANVLTF TGTGCCAGCAGGTATAGACTAGCGGGGACCTCTGGGGCCAACGTCCTGACTTTC